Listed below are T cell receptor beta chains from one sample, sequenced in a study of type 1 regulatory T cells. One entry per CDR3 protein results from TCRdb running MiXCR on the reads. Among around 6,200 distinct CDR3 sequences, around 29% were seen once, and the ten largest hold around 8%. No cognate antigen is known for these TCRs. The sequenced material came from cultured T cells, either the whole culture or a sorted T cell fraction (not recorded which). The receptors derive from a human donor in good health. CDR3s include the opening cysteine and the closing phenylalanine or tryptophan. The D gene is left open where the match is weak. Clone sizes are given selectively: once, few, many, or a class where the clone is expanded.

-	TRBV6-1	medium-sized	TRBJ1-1	CASRESMNTEAFF	TGTGCCAGCAGGGAGAGTATGAACACTGAAGCTTTCTTT
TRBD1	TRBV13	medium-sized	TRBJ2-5	CASSRGQGWETQYF	TGTGCCAGCAGCAGGGGACAGGGCTGGGAGACCCAGTACTTC
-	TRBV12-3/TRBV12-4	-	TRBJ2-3	CASQSPGRRDTQYF	TGTGCCAGCCAGAGTCCGGGACGTAGAGATACGCAGTATTTT
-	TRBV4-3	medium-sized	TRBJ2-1	CASSQADRYNEQFF	TGCGCCAGCAGCCAGGCGGACAGATACAATGAGCAGTTCTTC
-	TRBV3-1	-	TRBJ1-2	CASSQDLRGGYTF	TGTGCCAGCAGCCAAGATCTCCGGGGTGGCTACACCTTC
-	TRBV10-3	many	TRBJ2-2	CAISESTRAVGELFF	TGTGCCATCAGTGAGTCGACTCGGGCGGTCGGGGAGCTGTTTTTT
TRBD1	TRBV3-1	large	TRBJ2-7	CASSLPGQGFYEQYF	TGTGCCAGCAGCCTGCCGGGACAGGGGTTCTACGAGCAGTACTTC
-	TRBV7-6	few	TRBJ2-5	CASSLVGQETQYF	TGTGCCAGCAGCTTAGTAGGCCAAGAGACCCAGTACTTC
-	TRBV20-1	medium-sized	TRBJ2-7	CSASNPGHTSYEQYF	TGCAGTGCTAGCAACCCGGGACATACCTCCTACGAGCAGTACTTC
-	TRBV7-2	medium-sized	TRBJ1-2	CASSARDGPNYGYTF	TGTGCCAGCAGCGCCCGGGACGGCCCTAACTATGGCTACACCTTC
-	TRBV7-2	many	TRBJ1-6	CASSLPGAYNSPLHF	TGTGCCAGCAGCTTACCAGGGGCCTATAATTCACCCCTCCACTTT
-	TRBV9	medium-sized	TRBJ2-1	CASSPSISYNEQFF	TGTGCCAGCAGCCCATCGATCTCCTACAATGAGCAGTTCTTC
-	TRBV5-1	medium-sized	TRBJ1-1	CASSLVGQEAFF	TGCGCCAGCAGCTTGGTCGGGCAAGAAGCTTTCTTT
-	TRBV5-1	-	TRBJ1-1	CASSLDGNPNTEAFF	TGCGCCAGCAGCTTGGATGGGAATCCGAACACTGAAGCTTTCTTT
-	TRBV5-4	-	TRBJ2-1	CASSLEVLSPQFF	TGTGCCAGCAGCTTGGAGGTACTCTCTCCGCAGTTCTTC
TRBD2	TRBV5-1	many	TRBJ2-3	CASSTAGAIKDTQYF	TGCGCCAGCAGCACAGCGGGAGCCATAAAAGATACGCAGTATTTT
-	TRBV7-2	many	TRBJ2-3	CASSLGPTDTQYF	TGTGCCAGCAGCTTAGGCCCAACAGATACGCAGTATTTT
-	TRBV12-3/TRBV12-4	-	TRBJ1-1	CASRLENTEAFF	TGTGCCAGCAGACTAGAAAACACTGAAGCTTTCTTT
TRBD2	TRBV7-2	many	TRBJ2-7	CASSSAGLAIHEQYF	TGTGCCAGCAGCTCAGCGGGACTAGCTATCCACGAGCAGTACTTC
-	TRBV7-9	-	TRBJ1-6	CVNSLALQGLDSPLHF	TGTGTCAACAGCTTAGCGCTTCAGGGTTTGGATTCACCCCTCCACTTT
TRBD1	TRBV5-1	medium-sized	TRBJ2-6	CASRGQTSGANVLTF	TGCGCCAGCAGGGGACAGACGTCTGGGGCCAACGTCCTGACTTTC
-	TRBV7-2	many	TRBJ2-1	CASSLIGGSSYNEQFF	TGTGCCAGCAGCTTAATAGGGGGAAGCTCCTACAATGAGCAGTTCTTC
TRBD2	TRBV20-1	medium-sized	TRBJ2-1	CSAPGLANNEQFF	TGCAGTGCGCCGGGACTAGCTAACAATGAGCAGTTCTTC
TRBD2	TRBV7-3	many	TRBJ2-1	CASSLGGSGWNEQFF	TGTGCCAGCAGCTTAGGAGGTAGCGGGTGGAATGAGCAGTTCTTC
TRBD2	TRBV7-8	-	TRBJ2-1	CASSSQREADTEQFF	TGTGCCAGCAGCTCCCAGCGGGAGGCCGATACTGAGCAGTTCTTC
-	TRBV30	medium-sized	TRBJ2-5	CAWSRLYQETQYF	TGTGCCTGGAGTCGGTTGTACCAAGAGACCCAGTACTTC
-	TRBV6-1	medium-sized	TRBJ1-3	CASSERPPSSGNTIYF	TGTGCCAGCAGTGAACGTCCGCCGAGCTCTGGAAACACCATATATTTT
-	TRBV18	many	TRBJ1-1	CASSPTQVDTEAFF	TGTGCCAGCTCCCCTACCCAGGTGGACACTGAAGCTTTCTTT
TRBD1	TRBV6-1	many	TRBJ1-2	CASSEPLTGKETYGYTF	TGTGCCAGCAGTGAACCCCTGACAGGGAAAGAAACCTATGGCTACACCTTC
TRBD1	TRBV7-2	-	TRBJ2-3	CASSKTGGFTDTQYF	TGTGCCAGCAGTAAGACAGGGGGATTCACAGATACGCAGTATTTT
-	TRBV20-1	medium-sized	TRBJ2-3	CSAPRHGRTDTQYF	TGCAGTGCCCCTAGGCACGGCCGCACAGATACGCAGTATTTT
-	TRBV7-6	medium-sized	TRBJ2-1	CASSPRVVVNEQFF	TGTGCCAGCAGCCCCCGGGTAGTCGTCAATGAGCAGTTCTTC
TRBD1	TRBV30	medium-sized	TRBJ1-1	CAWDTGTGAEAFF	TGTGCCTGGGACACCGGGACAGGGGCTGAAGCTTTCTTT
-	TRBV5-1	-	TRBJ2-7	CASSLAGPSDEQYF	TGCGCCAGCAGCTTGGCGGGTCCGTCCGACGAGCAGTACTTC
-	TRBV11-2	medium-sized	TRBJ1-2	CASSRGSYGYTF	TGTGCCAGCAGCCGAGGGAGCTATGGCTACACCTTC
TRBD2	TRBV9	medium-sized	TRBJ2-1	CASSPRFSGNGHNEQFF	TGTGCCAGCAGCCCCAGATTTAGCGGGAATGGGCACAATGAGCAGTTCTTC
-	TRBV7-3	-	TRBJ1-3	CASNLGGDLGGNTIYF	TGTGCCAGCAACCTGGGCGGGGATCTGGGGGGAAACACCATATATTTT
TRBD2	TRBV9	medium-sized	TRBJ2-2	CASSSPPGGSGELFF	TGTGCCAGCAGCTCTCCACCCGGGGGGTCCGGGGAGCTGTTTTTT
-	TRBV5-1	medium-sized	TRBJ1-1	CASSSTPRDLPTEAFF	TGCGCCAGCAGCTCAACCCCTCGGGATCTGCCGACTGAAGCTTTCTTT
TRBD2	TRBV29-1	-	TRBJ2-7	CSVELAGGWEQYF	TGCAGCGTTGAGCTAGCGGGAGGATGGGAGCAGTACTTC
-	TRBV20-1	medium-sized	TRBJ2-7	CSAGVSYEQYF	TGCAGTGCTGGCGTCTCCTACGAGCAGTACTTC
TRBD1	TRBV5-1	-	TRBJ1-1	CASSSDRELAEAFF	TGCGCCAGCAGCTCGGACAGGGAATTAGCTGAAGCTTTCTTT
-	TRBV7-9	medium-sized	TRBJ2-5	CASRQEGETQYF	TGTGCCAGCCGGCAGGAGGGAGAGACCCAGTACTTC
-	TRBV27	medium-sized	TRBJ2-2	CASSAIQGPTGELFF	TGTGCCAGCAGTGCGATTCAGGGTCCCACCGGGGAGCTGTTTTTT
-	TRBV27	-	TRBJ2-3	CASSFSRGTDTQYF	TGTGCCAGCAGTTTCAGCAGGGGCACAGATACGCAGTATTTT
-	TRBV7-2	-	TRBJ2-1	CASSSSGYNEQFF	TGTGCCAGCAGCTCCAGTGGCTACAATGAGCAGTTCTTC
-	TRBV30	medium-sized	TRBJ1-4	CAWSVNEKLFF	TGTGCCTGGAGTGTAAATGAAAAACTGTTTTTT
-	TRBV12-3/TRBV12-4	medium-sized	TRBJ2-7	CASSSVGEQYF	TGTGCCAGCAGTTCCGTAGGGGAGCAGTACTTC
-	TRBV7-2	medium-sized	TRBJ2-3	CASSLAGLTDTQYF	TGTGCCAGCAGCTTAGCGGGACTCACAGATACGCAGTATTTT
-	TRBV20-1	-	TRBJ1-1	CSARDQVGAFF	TGCAGTGCTAGAGATCAGGTCGGGGCTTTCTTT
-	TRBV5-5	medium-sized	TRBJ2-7	CASSLVHRAYEQYF	TGTGCCAGCAGCCTTGTCCACAGGGCCTACGAGCAGTACTTC
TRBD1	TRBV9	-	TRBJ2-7	CASSAIDRGLNEQYF	TGTGCCAGCAGCGCAATTGACAGGGGGCTTAACGAGCAGTACTTC
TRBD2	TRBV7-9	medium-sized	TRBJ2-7	CASSGTSGSYEQYF	TGTGCCAGCAGCGGGACTAGCGGTAGCTACGAGCAGTACTTC
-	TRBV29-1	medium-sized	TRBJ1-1	CSVDAGSNTEAFF	TGCAGCGTCGACGCAGGGTCGAACACTGAAGCTTTCTTT
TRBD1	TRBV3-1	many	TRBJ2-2	CASSQVTGGHGELFF	TGTGCCAGCAGCCAGGTTACAGGGGGCCACGGGGAGCTGTTTTTT
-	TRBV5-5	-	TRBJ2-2	CASGRNTGELFF	TGTGCCAGCGGGAGGAACACCGGGGAGCTGTTTTTT
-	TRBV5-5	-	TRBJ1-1	CASSWMSSGTTEAFF	TGTGCCAGCAGCTGGATGAGCTCCGGGACAACTGAAGCTTTCTTT
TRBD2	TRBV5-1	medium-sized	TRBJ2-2	CASSRGLAGTGELFF	TGCGCCAGCAGCCGGGGACTAGCCGGCACCGGGGAGCTGTTTTTT
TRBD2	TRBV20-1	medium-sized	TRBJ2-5	CSGVSGNSQETQYF	TGCAGTGGGGTTAGCGGGAACAGCCAAGAGACCCAGTACTTC
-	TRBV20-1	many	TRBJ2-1	CSASVGHEQFF	TGCAGTGCTAGCGTCGGTCATGAGCAGTTCTTC